This is a list of T cell receptor beta chains from one sample in a study of OX40 agonist ivuxolimab in advanced cancers. Produced via immunoSEQ multiplex PCR; TCRdb's table is partial and in-frame only. This table holds about 75,000 clones, around 86% found once. The specimen comprised CD4+ or CD8+ T cells sorted from blood, sampled in a trial of the OX40 agonist ivuxolimab. Receptor source: an adult with an advanced solid tumor such as melanoma, head and neck, liver or kidney cancer. Both conserved end residues are part of each CDR3. D genes are given only for firm matches. Clone size appears in some rows only: once, few, many, or a class for an expanded clone.

d_call	clone_size	j_call	v_call	cdr3_nt	cdr3_aa
NA	few	TRBJ1-1	TRBV5-1	TGCGCCAGCAGCTTGAATTTAGTGAACACTGAAGCTTTCTTT	CASSLNLVNTEAFF
TRBD1	once	TRBJ1-5	TRBV11-3	TGTGCCAGCAGCGACGACAGGGCTGGGCAGCCCCAGCATTTT	CASSDDRAGQPQHF
TRBD1	NA	TRBJ1-2	TRBV7-9	TGTGCCAGCAGCTCCTCAGGGGGCGGCTATGGCTACACCTTC	CASSSSGGGYGYTF
NA	NA	TRBJ1-5	TRBV30	TGTGCCTGGGGGGGGGCGAATCAGCCCCAGCATTTT	CAWGGANQPQHF
NA	NA	TRBJ1-5	TRBV2	TGTGCCAGCAGTGAAGCGCTTGGGGGAAGTCAGCCCCAGCATTTT	CASSEALGGSQPQHF
NA	NA	TRBJ2-7	TRBV6-5	TGTGCCAGCAGTGAGTTTTACGAGCAGTACTTC	CASSEFYEQYF
NA	NA	TRBJ1-5	TRBV19	TGTGCCAGTAGTATAGATAATGGGGGCTGGCCCCAGCATTTT	CASSIDNGGWPQHF
NA	NA	TRBJ2-4	TRBV28	TGTGCCAGCAGTTTACGTGCGGGGCAGGGAAACATTCAGTACTTC	CASSLRAGQGNIQYF
TRBD2	NA	TRBJ2-7	TRBV27	TGTGCCAGCAGTGACCCAGCGGGAGCATGGGAGCAGTACTTC	CASSDPAGAWEQYF
TRBD1	NA	TRBJ2-3	TRBV28	TGTGCCAGCAGTTTACAGGGGGCAAGCACAGATACGCAGTATTTT	CASSLQGASTDTQYF
TRBD1	NA	TRBJ2-3	TRBV2	TGTGCCAGCAGTCGGGACAGGACTAGCACAGATACGCAGTATTTT	CASSRDRTSTDTQYF
TRBD2	NA	TRBJ2-7	TRBV6-5	TGTGCCAGCAGTGGGACGCGGGGGGCGATCTACGAGCAGTACTTC	CASSGTRGAIYEQYF
TRBD1	NA	TRBJ2-7	TRBV2	TGTGCCAGCAGCTTGGACAGGGGCTCCTACGAGCAGTACTTC	CASSLDRGSYEQYF
NA	NA	TRBJ1-2	TRBV5-1	TGCGCCAGCAGCTGGGCGACAGCTTTCTCCTATGGCTACACCTTC	CASSWATAFSYGYTF
TRBD1	NA	TRBJ2-2	TRBV4-1	TGCGCCAGCAGCCAAGAACCGGGACAGGGGAACACCGGGGAGCTGTTTTTT	CASSQEPGQGNTGELFF
TRBD1	NA	TRBJ2-7	TRBV27	TGTGCCAGTAGCCGGGACAGGTGGTACGAGCAGTACTTC	CASSRDRWYEQYF
NA	NA	TRBJ1-1	TRBV5-1	TGCGCCAGCAGTGGGGAGGGAGTGTTGCGGGGCAACACTGAAGCTTTCTTT	CASSGEGVLRGNTEAFF
NA	NA	TRBJ2-6	TRBV5-1	TGCGCCAGCAGCCCGGGTGGAGTTGGGGCCAACGTCCTGACTTTC	CASSPGGVGANVLTF
TRBD1	NA	TRBJ2-7	TRBV5-1	TGCGCCAGCAGCGTACAGGGGCGGGCCCCCCCCGGCGAGCAGTACTTC	CASSVQGRAPPGEQYF
NA	once	TRBJ1-4	TRBV19	TGTGCCAGTAGCCGAAGTACCGGGACTGGTAATGAAAAACTGTTTTTT	CASSRSTGTGNEKLFF